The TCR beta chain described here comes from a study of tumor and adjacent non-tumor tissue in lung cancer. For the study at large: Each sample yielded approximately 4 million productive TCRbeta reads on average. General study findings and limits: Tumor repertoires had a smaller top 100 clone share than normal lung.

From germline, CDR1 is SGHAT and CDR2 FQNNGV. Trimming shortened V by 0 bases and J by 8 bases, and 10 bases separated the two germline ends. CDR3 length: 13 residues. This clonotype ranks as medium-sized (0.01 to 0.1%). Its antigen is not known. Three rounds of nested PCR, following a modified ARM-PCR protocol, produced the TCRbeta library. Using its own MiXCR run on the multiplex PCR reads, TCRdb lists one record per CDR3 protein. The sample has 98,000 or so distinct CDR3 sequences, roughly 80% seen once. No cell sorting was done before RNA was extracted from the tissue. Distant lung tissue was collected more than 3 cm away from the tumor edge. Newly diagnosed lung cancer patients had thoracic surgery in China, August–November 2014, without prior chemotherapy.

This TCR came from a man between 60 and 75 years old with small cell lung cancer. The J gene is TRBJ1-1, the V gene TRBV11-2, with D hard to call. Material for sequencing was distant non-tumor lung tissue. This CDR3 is CASSLERRLEAFF. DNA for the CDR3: TGTGCCAGCAGCTTAGAACGCCGGCTCGAAGCTTTCTTT.